Following are 25 T cell receptor beta chains from one sample sequenced in a study of T cells in Graves' hyperthyroidism and ophthalmopathy. Amplification of TCR beta CDR3 regions was performed using RNA transcripts as template. With the HTBI primer set, the TCR CDR3 went through a first round of RT-PCR. TCRdb used MiXCR to reprocess the multiplex PCR reads, holding one entry per CDR3 protein. The table has around 620,000 distinct CDR3 sequences, around 15% seen once. Source material: blood. These receptors all stem from a woman under 40 with Graves' hyperthyroidism.

This clonotype has ten or more counts. This chain joins TRBV28 and TRBJ2-7; TRBD2 matches at 13 bases. The V gene end was trimmed by 5 bases and the J gene end by 5 bases; junction bases not matched to a gene: 9. This CDR3 spans 16 amino acids. Germline values: CDR1 MDHEN, CDR2 SYDVKM. The CDR3 loop is CASSRRTSGSLDEQYF. CDR3 in DNA: TGTGCCAGCAGTCGGCGGACTAGCGGGAGTCTGGACGAGCAGTACTTC.

This clonotype was detected a few times. The rearrangement links TRBV10-3 to TRBJ2-2, with 8 positions matching TRBD2. This CDR3 region has 16 residues. The V gene's germline CDR1 is ENHRY and CDR2 SYGVKD. After removal of 2 bases from V and 6 bases from J, the junction contained 8 bases not matched to a gene. CDR3 region: CAISEAEREFSGELFF. The CDR3 DNA follows: TGTGCCATCAGTGAGGCGGAGCGGGAGTTCTCCGGGGAGCTGTTTTTT.

This clonotype has a count of ten or more. The chain links TRBV28 to TRBJ2-7, with 8 bases that match TRBD1. Germline V CDR1 and CDR2: MDHEN, SYDVKM. The CDR3 sequence is 12 residues long. The V segment lost 5 bases and the J segment 7 bases; nucleotides outside the gene matches: 4. The CDR3 loop is CASSRTGWEQYF. CDR3 nucleotide sequence: TGTGCCAGCAGTAGGACAGGGTGGGAGCAGTACTTC.

This clonotype was found a few times. The chain joins TRBV9 to TRBJ2-4; D gene uncertain. The CDR3 length is 10 residues. Germline V gene lookup returns CDR1 SGDLS and CDR2 YYNGEE. Trimming removed 7 bases at V and 5 bases at J, with 4 bases between. The CDR3 DNA sequence: TGTGCCAGCGGGGAAAACATTCAGTACTTC. The encoded protein is CASGENIQYF.

This clonotype was detected many times. This chain uses TRBV3-1 with TRBJ1-1; no firm D call. This CDR3 is built from 14 residues. Trimming left V 1 base short and J 7 bases short, with 13 bases between. CDR1 is LGHDT and CDR2 is YNNKEL in the germline V gene (reference sequence). Written as DNA, the CDR3 is TGTGCCAGCAGCCAAGGAAAGGGTTGGAATGAAGCTTTCTTT. The encoded protein is CASSQGKGWNEAFF.

This clonotype was counted at least ten times. The J gene is TRBJ2-7, the V gene TRBV6-2 or TRBV6-3; D possibly uses TRBD1 or TRBD2 (5 bases each). With 2 bases removed from V and 4 bases from J, the gap between germline ends came to 15 bases. The CDR3 loop spans 15 amino acids. CDR1 and CDR2 from the germline V gene are MNHEY and SVGEGT. Here the CDR3 reads CASSYPGPHPYEQYF. Here the CDR3 DNA reads TGTGCCAGCAGTTACCCGGGACCTCACCCTTACGAGCAGTACTTC.

This clonotype has more than one count but fewer than ten. The chain carries TRBV11-2 and TRBJ2-1, with 12 bases aligning to TRBD2. CDR1 is SGHAT and CDR2 is FQNNGV in the germline V gene. The junction had 15 bases not matched to a gene; V was cut back by 4 bases and J by 5 bases. The CDR3 consists of 19 residues. Written as DNA, the CDR3 is TGTGCCAGCAGCTCCTTCGTGCAATTGACTAGCGGGGGAAACAATGAGCAGTTCTTC. Translated, it gives CASSSFVQLTSGGNNEQFF.

In its sample, this clonotype was seen many times. The CDR3 sequence is CASSLPPNEKLFF. The CDR3 DNA reads TGTGCCAGCAGTCTCCCCCCTAATGAAAAACTGTTTTTT. The chain recombines TRBV28 with TRBJ1-4, with unresolved D. Germline loops: CDR1 MDHEN, CDR2 SYDVKM. Trimming left V 5 bases short and J 3 bases short, with 7 bases between. The CDR3 runs to 13 residues.

This clonotype was seen more than once but under ten times. For the CDR3, the DNA is TGTGCCAGCAGGTCGCGGGAAGACGATACGCAGTATTTT. Its translation is CASRSREDDTQYF. This sequence joins TRBV12-3 or TRBV12-4 and TRBJ2-3; D is possibly TRBD2 (6 bases). The CDR3 consists of 13 residues. V was cut by 6 bases and J by 6 bases, with 13 bases left in between.

This clonotype was picked up many times. The gene calls are TRBV11-2 and TRBJ2-4; no reliable D call. The CDR3 sequence is 16 residues long. Trimming removed 1 base from V and 0 bases from J, with 10 bases in between. Germline values: CDR1 SGHAT, CDR2 FQNNGV. CDR3 amino acids: CASSLAVGLAKNIQYF. The DNA of the CDR3 is TGTGCCAGCAGCTTAGCCGTCGGGCTAGCCAAAAACATTCAGTACTTC.

This clonotype was seen many times. The chain uses TRBV28 and TRBJ2-7, with 7 bases identical to TRBD2. The CDR3 runs 16 residues. Germline CDR1 MDHEN, CDR2 SYDVKM. With V trimmed by 2 bases and J by 6 bases, 13 bases remained unmatched. The CDR3: CASSLAPYVGEGEQYF. The CDR3 coding sequence is TGTGCCAGCAGTTTAGCCCCGTATGTTGGGGAGGGCGAGCAGTACTTC.

The table lists this clonotype with a few counts. This chain uses TRBV20-1 with TRBJ1-6, with D possibly being TRBD1 (6 bases). V was clipped by 0 bases and J by 0 bases, with 12 bases between them. Per germline, CDR1 DFQATT and CDR2 SNEGSKA (reference sequence). CDR3 size: 17 residues. CDR3 loop: CSAREFDRSSYNSPLHF. In nucleotides, the CDR3 is TGCAGTGCTAGAGAGTTCGACAGGTCCTCCTATAATTCACCCCTCCACTTT.

This clonotype was observed many times. The rearrangement joins TRBV28 to TRBJ2-7, with D possibly being TRBD2 (6 bases). Trimming cost V 4 bases and J 2 bases, with 12 bases left between them. Looked up from germline, CDR1 is MDHEN and CDR2 is SYDVKM. This CDR3 is built from 14 residues. The CDR3 is CASSSPTSPYEQYF. For the CDR3, the DNA is TGTGCCAGCAGTTCGCCGACTAGTCCCTACGAGCAGTACTTC. The variable domain in full, completed from reference TRBV28 and TRBJ2-7, reads DVKVTQSSRYLVKRTGEKVFLECVQDMDHENMFWYRQDPGLGLRLIYFSYDVKMKEKGDIPEGYSVSREKKERFSLILESASTNQTSMYLCASSSPTSPYEQYFGPGTRLTVT.

This clonotype was seen ten or more times. This chain connects TRBV27 to TRBJ2-1; 8 positions match TRBD1. The CDR3 is 15 amino acids. Per the germline V gene, CDR1 is MNHEY and CDR2 is SMNVEV (reference sequence). The trim removed 5 bases at V and 7 bases at J, leaving 10 bases unmatched. The DNA for the CDR3 is TGTGCCAGCAGTCAACGGGCAGGGGGCAGGAATGAGCAGTTCTTC. Encoded protein: CASSQRAGGRNEQFF.

The table lists this clonotype with many counts. The DNA for the CDR3 is TGTGCCAGCTCACCGGCCAGCCTGGTCTACGAGCAGTACTTC. As protein: CASSPASLVYEQYF. V and J are TRBV18 and TRBJ2-7; D is unclear. CDR1 is KGHSH and CDR2 is LQKENI in the germline V gene. The CDR3 is made up of 14 amino acids. Trimming shortened V by 3 bases and J by 3 bases, and 12 bases separated the two germline ends.

V is TRBV5-1 and J is TRBJ1-2; the D gene is possibly TRBD1 (6 bases). The germline V gene has CDR1 SGHRS and CDR2 YFSETQ. The CDR3 runs to 15 residues. V lost 4 bases to trimming and J lost 3 bases, with 16 bases between them. CDR3 nucleotides: TGCGCCAGCAGCCAGACACAGGGACCCGACTATGGCTACACCTTC. Protein sequence: CASSQTQGPDYGYTF. Drawing the rest from reference TRBV5-1 and TRBJ1-2, the complete variable domain is KAGVTQTPRYLIKTRGQQVTLSCSPISGHRSVSWYQQTPGQGLQFLFEYFSETQRNKGNFPGRFSGRQFSNSRSEMNVSTLELGDSALYLCASSQTQGPDYGYTFGSGTRLTVV.

This clonotype was counted only a few times. The DNA for the CDR3 is TGCAGTGCCGCGGGAGACAGCGGGATAACAGATACGCAGTATTTT. Translation gives CSAAGDSGITDTQYF. The chain employs TRBV20-1 and TRBJ2-3, with 7 bases identical to TRBD2. After removal of 6 bases from V and 3 bases from J, the junction contained 12 bases not matched to a gene. The CDR3 loop spans 15 amino acids. Germline loops: CDR1 DFQATT, CDR2 SNEGSKA (reference sequence).

The genes are TRBV6-1 and TRBJ2-3; 9 bases are shared with TRBD2. Trimming at V came to 2 bases and at J to 6 bases, leaving 9 bases not matched to a gene. Germline values: CDR1 MNHNS, CDR2 SASEGT. This CDR3 has 16 residues. In DNA form, the CDR3 reads TGTGCCAGCAGTGAATCTCCTAGCGGGAATTGGGATACGCAGTATTTT. Protein sequence: CASSESPSGNWDTQYF.

This clonotype was detected ten times or more. The chain has TRBV20-1 and TRBJ2-5; 8 nucleotides line up with TRBD2. CDR3 length: 13 amino acids. Germline V gives CDR1 DFQATT, CDR2 SNEGSKA (reference sequence). V was pared by 3 bases and J by 5 bases, with 5 bases of the junction left unmatched. CDR3: CSASGRAGETQYF. The CDR3 bases are TGCAGTGCTAGCGGGAGGGCCGGGGAGACCCAGTACTTC.

In its sample, this clonotype was seen many times. The chain employs TRBV7-8 and TRBJ2-1, with D possibly called TRBD1 or TRBD2 (6 bases each). Trimming stripped 7 bases from V and 7 bases from J, with 20 bases between. The germline V gene encodes CDR1 SGHVS and CDR2 FQNEAQ. CDR3 length: 15 residues. CDR3 sequence reads: CASNPGAGLKNEQFF. The CDR3 region has the DNA TGTGCCAGCAACCCGGGGGCGGGGCTTAAAAATGAGCAGTTCTTC.

This chain connects TRBV29-1 to TRBJ2-7; TRBD1 aligns across 7 bases. The CDR3 sequence is 14 residues long. The trim removed 8 bases at V and 2 bases at J, leaving 12 bases unmatched. The germline V gene has CDR1 SQVTM and CDR2 ANQGSEA. The CDR3 region has the DNA TGCAGCATAGGGACAGCTCGGGGCACCTACGAGCAGTACTTC. It translates to CSIGTARGTYEQYF.

This clonotype was found many times. V gene TRBV19 combines with J gene TRBJ2-7; 7 bases align to TRBD2. The CDR3 is 13 amino acids. Germline values: CDR1 LNHDA, CDR2 SQIVND (reference sequence). The V gene end was trimmed by 4 bases and the J gene end by 3 bases; junction bases not matched to a gene: 3. CDR3 in DNA: TGTGCCAGTAGTAGCGGGAGAGGCTACGAGCAGTACTTC. This sequence encodes CASSSGRGYEQYF.

This clonotype has a count of ten or more. The gene calls are TRBV6-2 or TRBV6-3 and TRBJ2-7, with 7 bases matching TRBD2. The CDR3 sequence is 15 residues long. J gave up 2 bases and V 6 bases, and 10 bases lay outside the gene matches. In germline, CDR1 is MNHEY, CDR2 SVGEGT. CDR3 in DNA: TGTGCCAGCAGCCCCCGACCTAGCGGTACCTACGAGCAGTACTTC. This translates into CASSPRPSGTYEQYF.

The rearrangement links TRBV5-5 to TRBJ1-1; unclear D gene. Per germline, CDR1 SGHKS and CDR2 YYEKEE (reference sequence). V was trimmed by 2 bases and J by 1 base, leaving 9 bases between them. This CDR3 region has 14 residues. DNA for the CDR3: TGTGCCAGCAGCTTCCACCTATCGAACACTGAAGCTTTCTTT. This encodes CASSFHLSNTEAFF.

V usage is TRBV28 and J usage is TRBJ2-4, with D tentatively TRBD2 (7 bases). This CDR3 contains 16 residues. With 2 bases removed from V and 7 bases from J, the gap between germline ends came to 18 bases. Per germline, CDR1 MDHEN and CDR2 SYDVKM. The CDR3, as DNA: TGTGCCAGCAGTTTAGTAGGGGGGGGGGTGGTGAACATTCAGTACTTC. Translation gives CASSLVGGGVVNIQYF.